This T cell receptor beta chain was observed in a study of blood T cell repertoires in COVID-19. The overall study: Nucleic acid was either cDNA or gDNA, and it came from T cells, B-cell-depleted T cells, or PBMCs.

The ends lost 8 bases at V and 4 bases at J; junction bases unmatched: 12. From germline, CDR1 is MNHEY and CDR2 SMNVEV (reference sequence). This CDR3 is built from 15 residues. Profiled with immunoSEQ multiplex PCR; TCRdb holds only in-frame clones, not every one. This repertoire shows fewer than 200,000 clones, about nine tenths found once; its top ten account for approximately 5%. The rearrangement links TRBV27 to TRBJ2-7; 9 bases map to TRBD2. The clonotype was recovered from a man between 18 and 29 years old with COVID-19, enrolled during active disease. The source material was peripheral blood. CDR3 nucleotide sequence: TGTGCCAGCCGCTTCTCCACTAGCGGGCTATACGAGCAGTACTTC. Translating gives CASRFSTSGLYEQYF.